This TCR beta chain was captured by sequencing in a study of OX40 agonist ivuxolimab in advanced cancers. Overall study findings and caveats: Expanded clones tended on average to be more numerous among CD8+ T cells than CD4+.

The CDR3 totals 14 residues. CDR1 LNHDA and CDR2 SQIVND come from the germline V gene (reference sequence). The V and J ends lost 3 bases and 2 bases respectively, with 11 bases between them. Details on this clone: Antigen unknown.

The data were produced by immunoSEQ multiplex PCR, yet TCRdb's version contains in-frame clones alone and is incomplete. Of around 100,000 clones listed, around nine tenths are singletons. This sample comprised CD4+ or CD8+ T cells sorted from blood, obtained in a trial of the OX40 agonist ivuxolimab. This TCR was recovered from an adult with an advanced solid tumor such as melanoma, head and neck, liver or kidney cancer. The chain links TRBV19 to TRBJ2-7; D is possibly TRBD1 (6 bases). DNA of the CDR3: TGTGCCAGTAGTATCGGTCAGGGGACCTACGAGCAGTACTTC. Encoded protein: CASSIGQGTYEQYF.